This T cell receptor beta chain was captured in a study of T cells in Graves' hyperthyroidism and ophthalmopathy (dated by TCRdb to between 2018 and 2020). Study-wide context: A discovery cohort of about a hundred patients, fewer than 50 with Graves' ophthalmopathy and 55 to 65 with stable Graves' hyperthyroidism, was used to find distinguishing TCR V-J signatures. Whether ophthalmopathy could be predicted prospectively was tested in an independent validation cohort made up of under 20 hyperthyroidism patients plus 17 patients who later progressed to ophthalmopathy. The 90 or so discovery patients were randomly split 7:3 into training and test sets. Thyroid tissue and blood T-cell repertoires from more than 5 Graves' hyperthyroidism patients were also compared in the study. After blood sampling, hyperthyroidism patients were treated with methimazole at a starting dose of 30 mg daily, and ophthalmopathy patients were treated with high-dose intravenous methylprednisolone. TCR Vbeta CDR3 sequencing of some 140 peripheral blood samples (about 45 ophthalmopathy, over 70 hyperthyroidism and roughly 17 progressor patients) is reported in the paper.

TCR beta CDR3 regions were amplified from RNA transcripts. The TCR CDR3 was subjected to a first round of RT-PCR using the HTBI primer set and the Qiagen OneStep RT-PCR kit. Libraries were constructed in a second round of multiplex PCR, after which size selection and purification were performed. Libraries were sequenced paired-end with 100 bp reads on an Illumina HiSeq2000. Per the original workflow: Raw data were processed with SOAPnuke, discarding reads with adapters, uncalled bases, mean Phred below 15, or no exact constant-primer or identifier match. High-quality paired reads were merged using COPE v1.2.5, and each unique nucleotide sequence was defined as a clonotype. MiTCR v1.1 was used to align clonotypes to the IMGT TRBV, TRBD and TRBJ reference segments. Analysis was restricted to V-J combinations with a frequency above 0.0001, which covered 98% to 99.2% of repertoires. A TCS score was defined as the ratio between F50 (clonal expansion) and ExV (chaos), using BLOSUM62-based TCRdist between CDR3 peptides within each V-J. Welch's t-statistics and random forest reduced roughly 500 V-J features to roughly 13, which were used in a naive Bayes classifier (R e1071). The Morisita-Horn index was used to measure how similar the thyroid and blood repertoires were. TCRdb ran its own pipeline on the public reads, namely fastp trimming at Q25 and MiXCR clone calling, and kept in-frame beta chains. All rows with the same CDR3 protein become a single entry with the most common DNA and genes. These V and J calls are TCRdb output, not the study's own analysis. The sample has 450,000 to 700,000 distinct CDR3 sequences on record, just over 45% of them singletons. The top ten hold around 17% of the sample.

Summary of the overall study and its limitations: In validation, the model predicted progression to ophthalmopathy a median of around six months before onset, with roughly 70% sensitivity and nearly 75% specificity. Ophthalmopathy was separated from stable hyperthyroidism by a 13 V-J signature model, with approximately 89% sensitivity and approximately 81% specificity obtained in cross-validation and 80%/75% obtained in testing. Sample size was not statistically predetermined, and blinding of investigators to group allocation was not performed. Most expanded thyroid clonotypes (frequency above 0.001) were also detected in blood, a finding suggesting that blood repertoires may reflect thyroid immune responses.

The CDR1 and CDR2 encoded by the germline V gene are SQVTM and ANQGSEA. The V end loses 1 base and the J end loses 4 bases, and a stretch of 4 bases separates them. The CDR3, from cysteine to phenylalanine, totals 11 residues. Only the CDR3 part of the read is kept: 33 bases, read in frame from the first base. This clonotype was counted a few times. Its antigen remains undetermined. Per-nucleotide qualities are absent, and no much larger clonotype sits a single base away. Any patient with an uncontrolled infection, another autoimmune disease, pregnancy or lactation was excluded. Diagnoses relied on clinical symptoms, serum thyroxine and TRAb, thyroid ultrasound and orbital computed tomography. Trizol reagent was used to extract total RNA, and RNA quality was then checked on an Agilent 2100 Bioanalyzer.

This chain is built from TRBV29-1 and TRBJ1-2; the D segment cannot be called with confidence. The clonotype was recovered from an adult woman with Graves' disease, either hyperthyroidism or ophthalmopathy (not recorded which). The sequenced material came from peripheral blood or thyroid tissue (not recorded which). The CDR3 protein sequence reads: CSVEALYGYTF. The base sequence is TGCAGCGTTGAAGCGCTCTATGGCTACACCTTC.